This T cell receptor beta chain came from a study of memory CD4+ T cells and cytomegalovirus serostatus (dated by TCRdb to about 2019). Study-wide context: A total of 35 or so healthy Belgian adults, of whom 9 were CMV seropositive and roughly 25 were CMV seronegative, were included in the cohort. To replicate a published TCR-based CMV serostatus classifier, the researchers sequenced the CD4+ memory TCRbeta repertoires of a Belgian cohort whose cytomegalovirus serostatus was known.

Comments on this clone: This receptor's antigen is unknown. Base qualities are not recorded, but no much larger clone differs from it by a single base.

The Quick-DNA Microprep Kit was used to extract genomic DNA from the sorted cells. Amplification of TCRbeta DNA was done with the immunoSEQ hsTCRbeta kit, following the protocol from the manufacturer. TCRbeta libraries were sequenced on an Illumina MiSeq instrument. The authors' analysis ran thus. Once out-of-frame sequences had been removed, 2,204,828 distinct TCRbeta sequences were left, which works out to an average of about 67,000 per individual. Each individual was scored by the count of about 150 previously reported CMV-associated TCRbeta sequences and the total productive distinct TCRbeta count. A beta-binomial model was reimplemented in Python, and scikit-learn random forests with default parameters were trained on US cohort data. Classifier performance on the Belgian cohort was summarized as median AUC with percentile confidence intervals over 10,000 bootstrap iterations. In TCRdb, the immuneACCESS table is reduced to in-frame sequences with V and J assigned. These tables do not hold every clone; where another copy was compared, an unresolved V gene accounts for under half, and the others remain unexplained. The DNA was the basis for D and trimming; V, J and clone size are from that table. The sample table lists 25,000 or so clones, about three quarters of them with a count of one. Approximately 0.97% of the sample belongs to the ten largest clones.

A FACSAria II was used to sort memory CD4+ T cells, defined as single viable CD3+CD4+CD8-CD45RO+ cells. CMV serostatus was determined using a Roche Elecsys assay that detects serum IgG against CMV pp150, pp28, p38 and p52. Once the samples were thawed, total CD4+ T cells were enriched through positive selection using CD4 magnetic microbeads. The samples came from a separate study whose specific focus was interrogating the CD4+ T cell memory repertoire. Peripheral blood mononuclear cells were isolated and cryopreserved following standard operating procedures; serum was stored at -80 °C. The staining relied on CD3-PerCP (BW264/56), CD4-APC (RPA-T4), CD45RO-PE (UCHT1) and CD8-Pacific Orange (3B5) antibodies, and Sytox blue was used to exclude non-viable cells. Broader findings and caveats from the paper: For predicting CMV serostatus, the median bootstrapped AUC was about 0.95 using the original framework and almost 0.93 using a US-trained random forest. Among the 150 to 200 previously reported CMV-associated TCRbeta sequences, about 71 showed up in the CD4+ memory repertoires, with each one found in between one and five individuals. A median bootstrapped AUC of roughly 0.94 with a 95% CI of 0.76-1.00 was achieved on the Belgian cohort by the original-framework classifier. Only CD4+CD45RO+ memory cells were sequenced, in contrast to the original study, which included naive and memory CD4+ and CD8+ populations. The results were interpreted as suggesting that the CMV-associated TCR signature is mostly present in the CD4+ memory repertoire.

Including the terminal cysteine and phenylalanine, the CDR3 comprises 13 residues. Only the CDR3 region is kept as DNA, spanning 39 bases read in frame from base 1. In the germline V gene, CDR1 corresponds to SGHRS and CDR2 to YFSETQ. The V end gives up 3 bases and the J end 5 bases, leaving 4 bases in the junction not matched to a gene. The TCR comes from an adult in good health and CMV-seronegative. Recombination joined TRBV5-1 with TRBJ1-2; 7 central bases correspond to TRBD1. The sequenced material came from memory CD4+ T cells from blood. The CDR3 protein is CASSSGQKYGYTF. The bases are TGCGCCAGCAGCTCGGGACAGAAGTATGGCTACACCTTC.